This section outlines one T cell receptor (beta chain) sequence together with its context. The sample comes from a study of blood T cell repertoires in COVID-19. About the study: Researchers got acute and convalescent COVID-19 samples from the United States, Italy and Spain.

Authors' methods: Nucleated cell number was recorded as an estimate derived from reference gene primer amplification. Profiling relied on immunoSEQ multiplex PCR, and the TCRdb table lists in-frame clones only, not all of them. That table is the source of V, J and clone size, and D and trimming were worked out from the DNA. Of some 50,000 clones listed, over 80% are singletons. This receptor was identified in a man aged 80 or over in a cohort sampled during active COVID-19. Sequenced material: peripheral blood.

CDR3 bases: TGTGCCAGCAGCCTCAGTCAGGGGGCGACCGGGGAGCTGTTTTTT. Amino acid sequence: CASSLSQGATGELFF. V and J are TRBV11-2 and TRBJ2-2, with 8 bases fitting TRBD1. V trimming: 5 bases; J trimming: 5 bases; junction bases outside the gene matches: 7. Per the germline V gene, CDR1 is SGHAT and CDR2 is FQNNGV. The CDR3 is made up of 15 amino acids.